This T cell receptor (beta chain) was sequenced during a study of blood T cell repertoires in COVID-19. The CDR3 has 12 residues. Germline loops: CDR1 SEHNR, CDR2 FQNEAQ (reference sequence). Measured with immunoSEQ multiplex PCR; TCRdb has only the in-frame clones, and not every one. In the table there are some 70,000 clones, 84% of which are singletons. What was sequenced was peripheral blood. The source of this sequence is a woman in her sixties or seventies with acute or convalescent COVID-19. This sequence joins TRBV7-9 and TRBJ1-1; 9 bases line up with TRBD1. The CDR3 spells CGGGQGQSEAFF. DNA of the CDR3: TGTGGAGGGGGACAGGGTCAATCTGAAGCTTTCTTT.